This T cell receptor (beta chain) was found in a study of tumor and adjacent non-tumor tissue in lung cancer. As regards this clonotype: The junction shows a germline mismatch at one end, possibly a read error.

Germline values: CDR1 SQVTM, CDR2 ANQGSEA. The CDR3 totals 13 residues. RNA was extracted from bulk tissue without any cell sorting. The library came from three nested PCR rounds adapted from ARM-PCR protocols. MiXCR, applied by TCRdb to the multiplex PCR reads, yields one record per CDR3 protein. Of under 250,000 distinct CDR3 sequences in the sample, 60% to 75% were seen once. Sequencing was performed on lung tumor tissue. The receptor comes from a man in his 60s with non-small cell lung cancer. V is TRBV29-1 and J is TRBJ2-7, with a possible D match to TRBD2 (6 bases). CDR3 sequence reads: CSVLRVGEEEQYF. DNA of the CDR3: TGTAGCGTCCTTCGTGTGGGGGAGGAGGAGCAGTACTTC.